This TCR beta chain was recovered during a study of blood T cell repertoires in COVID-19. The protocol was immunoSEQ multiplex PCR, while the TCRdb copy is restricted to in-frame clones and leaves out a portion. Altogether 210,000 or so clones are present, 84% being singletons, with the ten largest covering 7.8%. The V end lost 1 base, the J end lost 7 bases, and 14 bases lay between the germline ends. The germline V gene encodes CDR1 LNHNV and CDR2 YYDKDF (reference sequence). The CDR3 covers 15 residues. This TCR was recovered from a woman aged 80 or older with COVID-19, enrolled during active disease. The chain couples TRBV15 to TRBJ1-3; no reliable D call. Sequenced sample: peripheral blood. In DNA form, the CDR3 reads TGTGCCACCAGCAGAGTGGATGGGGAGTTGAACACCATATATTTT. Protein sequence: CATSRVDGELNTIYF.